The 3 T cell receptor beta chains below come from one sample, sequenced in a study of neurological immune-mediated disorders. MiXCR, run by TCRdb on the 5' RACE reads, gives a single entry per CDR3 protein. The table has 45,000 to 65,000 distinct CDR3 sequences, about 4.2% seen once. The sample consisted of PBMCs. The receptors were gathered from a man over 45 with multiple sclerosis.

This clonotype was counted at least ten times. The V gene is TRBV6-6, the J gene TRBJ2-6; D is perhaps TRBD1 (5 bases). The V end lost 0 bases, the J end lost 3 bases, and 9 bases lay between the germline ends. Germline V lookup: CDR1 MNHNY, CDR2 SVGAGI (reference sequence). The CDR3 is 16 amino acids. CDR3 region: CASSYSKGNGANVLTF. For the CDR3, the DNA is TGTGCCAGCAGTTACTCCAAGGGGAATGGGGCCAACGTCCTGACTTTC.

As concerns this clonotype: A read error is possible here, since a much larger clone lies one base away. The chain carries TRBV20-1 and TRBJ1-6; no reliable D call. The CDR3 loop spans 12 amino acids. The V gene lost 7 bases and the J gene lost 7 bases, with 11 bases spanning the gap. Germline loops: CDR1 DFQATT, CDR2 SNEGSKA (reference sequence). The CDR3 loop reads CSVMTGNSPLHF. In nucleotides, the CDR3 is TGCAGTGTAATGACGGGAAATTCACCCCTCCACTTT.

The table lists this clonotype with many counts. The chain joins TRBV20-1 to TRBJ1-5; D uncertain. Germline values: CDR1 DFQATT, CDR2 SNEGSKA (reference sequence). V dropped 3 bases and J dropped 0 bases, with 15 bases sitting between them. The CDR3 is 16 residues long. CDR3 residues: CSASMSGYSSNQPQHF. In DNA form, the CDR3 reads TGCAGTGCTAGCATGTCCGGGTACAGTAGCAATCAGCCCCAGCATTTT.